These 8 T cell receptor beta chains came from one sample sequenced in a study of T cells after yellow fever vaccination. Each CDR3 protein is one row after TCRdb ran MiXCR on the 5' RACE reads. The table records 340,000 or so distinct CDR3 sequences, around 13% of them present only once. The input for sequencing was CD4+ T cells sorted from PBMCs, taken 15 days after the yellow fever booster vaccination. Receptors were obtained from a man aged 18-30 years who received the YFV17D yellow fever vaccine.

This clonotype was picked up a small number of times. The chain uses TRBV6-5 and TRBJ1-6; 7 positions agree with TRBD1. The germline gives CDR1 MNHEY, CDR2 SVGAGI. The CDR3 has 17 amino acids. Trimming cost V 0 bases and J 2 bases; bases outside gene matches: 4. CDR3 sequence reads: CASSYSTGKAYNSPLHF. The DNA of the CDR3 is TGTGCCAGCAGTTACTCGACAGGGAAGGCCTATAATTCACCCCTCCACTTT.

V and J are TRBV6-1 and TRBJ2-2, with D perhaps TRBD1 (7 bases). With 11 bases removed from V and 5 bases from J, the gap between germline ends came to 21 bases. This CDR3 is 15 amino acids long. Germline V gene sequence: CDR1 MNHNS, CDR2 SASEGT. The CDR3 bases are TGTGCCGCTAAAGGGGGCAGGGAGGAGACCGGGGAGCTGTTTTTT. It encodes CAAKGGREETGELFF.

This clonotype was observed a handful of times. Since a much larger clone is just one base distant, this may be a read error. The chain uses TRBV6-6 and TRBJ2-7; D gene unclear. The germline V gene has CDR1 MNHNY and CDR2 SVGAGI (reference sequence). The CDR3 loop spans 11 amino acids. Between the trimmed V and J ends, which lost 2 bases and 3 bases, there was a span of 2 bases. The CDR3 reads CASSYIYEQYF. CDR3 DNA sequence: TGTGCCAGCAGTTACATCTACGAGCAGTACTTC.

The chain employs TRBV9 and TRBJ1-1, with D uncertain. Looked up from germline, CDR1 is SGDLS and CDR2 is YYNGEE. The CDR3 loop spans 14 amino acids. The V end was cut by 0 bases, the J end by 1 base, with 7 bases between. CDR3 bases: TGTGCCAGCAGCGTAGACTTGAGGAACACTGAAGCTTTCTTT. Translating it yields CASSVDLRNTEAFF.

This CDR3 reads CASSVGRQGLYGYTF. The CDR3 DNA follows: TGTGCCAGCAGCGTGGGTCGACAGGGTTTATATGGCTACACCTTC. The chain recombines TRBV9 with TRBJ1-2; 7 bases are shared with TRBD1. With V trimmed by 2 bases and J by 5 bases, 9 bases remained unmatched. The CDR3 runs 15 residues. The germline V gene has CDR1 SGDLS and CDR2 YYNGEE.

For the CDR3, the DNA is TGTGCCAGCAGTTCCAACGGGAACGGGGAGCTGTTTTTT. Translated, it gives CASSSNGNGELFF. The chain links TRBV6-5 to TRBJ2-2, with D maybe TRBD2 (5 bases). Trimming left V 4 bases short and J 7 bases short, with 10 bases between. CDR1 MNHEY and CDR2 SVGAGI come from the germline V gene. The CDR3 contains 13 residues.

This clonotype was detected a few times. This chain connects TRBV21-1 to TRBJ2-7; the DNA was not compared with TRBD1, the D call given in the table. TRBV21-1 is described as a pseudogene. CDR3 length equals 13 residues. The CDR3 loop reads CASSKRVGDEQYF. DNA of the CDR3: TGTGCCAGCAGCAAAAGGGTGGGGGACGAGCAGTACTTC.

The gene calls are TRBV25-1 and TRBJ2-7; D uncertain. Trimming shortened V by 0 bases and J by 0 bases, and 9 bases separated the two germline ends. The CDR3 runs 15 residues. Looked up from germline, CDR1 is MGHDK and CDR2 is SYGVNS. CDR3 residues: CASSEYDATSYEQYF. The CDR3 nucleotides read TGTGCCAGCAGTGAATATGACGCTACCTCCTACGAGCAGTACTTC.